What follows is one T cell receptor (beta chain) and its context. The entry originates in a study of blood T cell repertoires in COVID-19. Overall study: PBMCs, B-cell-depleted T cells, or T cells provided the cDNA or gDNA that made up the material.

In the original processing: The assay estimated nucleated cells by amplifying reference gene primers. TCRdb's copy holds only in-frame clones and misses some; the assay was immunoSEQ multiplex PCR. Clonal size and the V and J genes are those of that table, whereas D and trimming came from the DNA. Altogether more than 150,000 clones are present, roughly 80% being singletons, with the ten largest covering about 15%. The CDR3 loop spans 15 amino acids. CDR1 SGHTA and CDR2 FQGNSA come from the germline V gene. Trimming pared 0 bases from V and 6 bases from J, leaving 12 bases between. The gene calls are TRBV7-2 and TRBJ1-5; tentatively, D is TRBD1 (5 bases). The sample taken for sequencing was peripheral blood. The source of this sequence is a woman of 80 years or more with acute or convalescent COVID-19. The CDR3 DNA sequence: TGTGCCAGCAGCTTAGCGGGGGGGAATTCTCAGCCCCAGCATTTT. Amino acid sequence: CASSLAGGNSQPQHF.